What follows are 26 T cell receptor beta chains derived from one specimen sequenced in a study of T cell responses to AZD1222 COVID-19 vaccine. Clones were sequenced by immunoSEQ multiplex PCR, and TCRdb holds only the in-frame ones, with some missing. The sample yields 90,000 to 120,000 clones, roughly nine tenths seen once. The specimen comprised peripheral blood, sampled on day 0 of AZD1222 vaccination. Every receptor here comes from an adult in good health.

The rearrangement links TRBV7-6 to TRBJ2-2; D is unresolved. The CDR3 is 13 residues long. V dropped 3 bases and J dropped 6 bases, with 8 bases sitting between them. The germline gives CDR1 SGHVS, CDR2 FNYEAQ. CDR3 sequence (DNA): TGTGCCAGCAGCTTCTCAGTAGCCGGGGAGCTGTTTTTT. Translated: CASSFSVAGELFF.

This chain links TRBV5-1 with TRBJ1-4, with D uncertain. Germline V lookup: CDR1 SGHRS, CDR2 YFSETQ. Trimming left V 0 bases short and J 3 bases short, with 6 bases between. This CDR3 region has 14 residues. Written as DNA, the CDR3 is TGCGCCAGCAGCTTGGGGGCTGCTAATGAAAAACTGTTTTTT. Amino acid sequence: CASSLGAANEKLFF. Filled out from reference TRBV5-1 and TRBJ1-4, the complete variable domain reads KAGVTQTPRYLIKTRGQQVTLSCSPISGHRSVSWYQQTPGQGLQFLFEYFSETQRNKGNFPGRFSGRQFSNSRSEMNVSTLELGDSALYLCASSLGAANEKLFFGSGTQLSVL.

This chain joins TRBV30 and TRBJ2-2; no firm D call. Per germline, CDR1 GTSNPN and CDR2 SVGIG (reference sequence). The CDR3 loop spans 14 amino acids. V lost 2 bases, J lost 0 bases, and 7 bases lay in between. The DNA of the CDR3 is TGTGCCTGGAGTAGGCTCGCGAACACCGGGGAGCTGTTTTTT. Its protein is CAWSRLANTGELFF.

The gene calls are TRBV7-9 and TRBJ1-2; D possibly corresponds to TRBD1 (6 bases). V was cut by 6 bases and J by 8 bases, with 25 bases left in between. Germline-derived CDR1 and CDR2 are SEHNR and FQNEAQ (reference sequence). This CDR3 is 16 amino acids long. CDR3: CASRSQRQAVVGGYTF. The CDR3 bases are TGTGCCAGCAGAAGCCAGCGACAGGCGGTTGTTGGGGGCTACACCTTC.

The chain couples TRBV24-1 to TRBJ2-1, with D possibly TRBD2 on 6 matching bases. Germline V CDR1 and CDR2: KGHDR, SFDVKD. The CDR3 is 12 residues long. V lost 9 bases, J lost 10 bases, and 15 bases lay in between. CDR3 in DNA: TGTGCCACCGGGGGGAGTGTTGCCGAGCAGTTCTTC. Translation: CATGGSVAEQFF.

The chain carries TRBV7-3 and TRBJ1-1; D call uncertain. The V end was cut by 1 base, the J end by 4 bases, with 16 bases between. Looked up from germline, CDR1 is SGHTA and CDR2 is FQGTGA. The CDR3 is 16 amino acids. The CDR3: CASSLMAIQTGTEAFF. The CDR3 DNA reads TGTGCCAGCAGCTTAATGGCCATCCAGACGGGCACTGAAGCTTTCTTT.

V usage is TRBV6-5 and J usage is TRBJ1-2; TRBD1 is a possible D gene (6 bases). Deletions cut 6 bases from V and 4 bases from J, with 12 bases between. Germline lookup yields CDR1 MNHEY and CDR2 SVGAGI. The CDR3 length is 13 residues. Here the CDR3 reads CASRPGHLYGYTF. The CDR3, as DNA: TGTGCCAGCAGACCGGGACACCTCTATGGCTACACCTTC.

The chain uses TRBV7-8 and TRBJ1-5; weak D call: TRBD1 (6 bases). V lost 5 bases and J lost 3, with 17 bases in between. Germline V lookup: CDR1 SGHVS, CDR2 FQNEAQ. CDR3 length equals 16 residues. CDR3 sequence (DNA): TGTGCCAGCAGCCTTCTACAGGGTAAGAACAATCAGCCCCAGCATTTT. Residues: CASSLLQGKNNQPQHF.

The gene calls are TRBV27 and TRBJ2-5; D perhaps matches TRBD1 (6 bases). Deletions cut 2 bases from V and 0 bases from J, with 13 bases between. Germline V gene lookup returns CDR1 MNHEY and CDR2 SMNVEV (reference sequence). This CDR3 has 16 amino acids. This CDR3 reads CASSLKGHLYQETQYF. CDR3 bases: TGTGCCAGCAGTTTAAAGGGACACCTGTACCAAGAGACCCAGTACTTC.

This clone was counted a few times. The V and J genes are TRBV18 and TRBJ1-3; no reliable D call. Trimming pared 6 bases from V and 2 bases from J, leaving 17 bases between. The CDR3 contains 16 residues. CDR1 and CDR2 from the germline V gene are KGHSH and LQKENI. The CDR3, as DNA: TGTGCCAGCTCCCAGCCCGCGGGCCCAACTGGAAACACCATATATTTT. Protein product: CASSQPAGPTGNTIYF.

This sequence joins TRBV7-3 and TRBJ1-2; D gene unclear. This CDR3 contains 15 residues. V was pared by 3 bases and J by 1 base, with 12 bases between. Germline loops: CDR1 SGHTA, CDR2 FQGTGA. CDR3 sequence: CASSFKGGSNYGYTF. In DNA, the CDR3 is TGTGCCAGCAGCTTTAAGGGAGGGAGTAACTATGGCTACACCTTC.

The V and J genes are TRBV28 and TRBJ1-5; possibly TRBD1 for D (5 bases). CDR1 MDHEN and CDR2 SYDVKM come from the germline V gene. This CDR3 region has 13 residues. With 10 bases removed from V and 4 bases from J, the gap between germline ends came to 14 bases. The CDR3 DNA is TGTGCCACCCGGCAGGGATTAAATCAGCCCCAGCATTTT. It translates to CATRQGLNQPQHF. The entire variable domain, with the rest obtained from reference TRBV28 and TRBJ1-5, is as follows: DVKVTQSSRYLVKRTGEKVFLECVQDMDHENMFWYRQDPGLGLRLIYFSYDVKMKEKGDIPEGYSVSREKKERFSLILESASTNQTSMYLCATRQGLNQPQHFGDGTRLSIL.

The chain links TRBV19 to TRBJ2-2; D may be TRBD1 (5 bases). Germline CDR1 and CDR2: LNHDA and SQIVND (reference sequence). V was shortened by 4 bases and J by 1 base, with 10 bases between the two germline ends. CDR3 length equals 15 residues. Written as DNA, the CDR3 is TGTGCCAGTAGTAGACAGTCGTTGAACACCGGGGAGCTGTTTTTT. It is translated as CASSRQSLNTGELFF.

V and J are TRBV28 and TRBJ1-5; tentative D call: TRBD1 (5 bases). Per germline, CDR1 MDHEN and CDR2 SYDVKM. CDR3 length equals 14 residues. V was clipped by 5 bases and J by 9 bases, with 17 bases between them. The CDR3 here is CASSRTGVTLPQHF. CDR3 DNA sequence: TGTGCCAGCAGTCGGACGGGGGTAACTTTGCCCCAGCATTTT.

This chain connects TRBV19 to TRBJ1-5; no definite D call. V shed 0 bases and J shed 1 base, with 10 bases lying between them. CDR3 length: 16 residues. Per germline, CDR1 LNHDA and CDR2 SQIVND (reference sequence). CDR3 sequence reads: CASSIDWEGSNQPQHF. CDR3 bases: TGTGCCAGTAGTATAGACTGGGAGGGCAGCAATCAGCCCCAGCATTTT.

The chain employs TRBV5-1 and TRBJ1-2; D is undetermined. V gave up 0 bases and J gave up 2 bases, with 8 bases separating them. Germline CDR1 reads SGHRS; CDR2 reads YFSETQ. CDR3 length: 14 amino acids. CDR3 coding DNA: TGCGCCAGCAGCTTGGAAATAGGGAACTATGGCTACACCTTC. As protein: CASSLEIGNYGYTF.

The V call is TRBV7-9, the J call TRBJ2-1; D is ambiguous. CDR1 and CDR2 from the germline V gene are SEHNR and FQNEAQ (reference sequence). V was clipped by 0 bases and J by 6 bases, with 12 bases between them. The CDR3 runs 15 residues. CDR3 sequence: CASSLAPGSSNEQFF. CDR3 in DNA: TGTGCCAGCAGCTTAGCCCCGGGCAGTTCCAATGAGCAGTTCTTC.

This clone has only one observation. This chain joins TRBV7-2 and TRBJ2-5; 7 bases are a match to TRBD2. The junction had 11 bases not matched to a gene; V was cut back by 6 bases and J by 1 base. The V gene's germline CDR1 is SGHTA and CDR2 FQGNSA. This CDR3 comprises 16 residues. CDR3 residues: CASSPIAGKVQETQYF. Written as DNA, the CDR3 is TGTGCCAGCAGTCCTATAGCGGGTAAAGTCCAAGAGACCCAGTACTTC.

This chain connects TRBV3-1 (or the pseudogene TRBV3-2) to TRBJ1-2; D perhaps matches TRBD1 (5 bases). Germline assignment: CDR1 LGHDT and CDR2 YNNKEL (reference sequence). The CDR3 consists of 14 residues. Trimming left V 2 bases short and J 8 bases short, with 15 bases between. CDR3 DNA: TGTGCCAGCAGCCAAAGACAGCGCGATCGCGGCTACACCTTC. This translates into CASSQRQRDRGYTF.

The chain carries TRBV18 and TRBJ2-5; 10 bases agree with TRBD1. Germline CDR1 and CDR2: KGHSH and LQKENI. The CDR3 contains 14 residues. The junction had 1 base not matched to a gene; V was cut back by 3 bases and J by 3 bases. The DNA for the CDR3 is TGTGCCAGCTCACCCGGGACAGGGGAAGAGACCCAGTACTTC. Translated: CASSPGTGEETQYF.

This clone was seen a few times. V is TRBV6-1 and J is TRBJ2-1; 12 nucleotides line up with TRBD2. V gave up 3 bases and J gave up 10 bases; unmatched junction bases: 7. The CDR3 length is 15 residues. The germline V gene has CDR1 MNHNS and CDR2 SASEGT. Written as DNA, the CDR3 is TGTGCCAGCAGTGACGGACTAGCGGGGATTGGGGAGCAGTTCTTC. It yields the protein CASSDGLAGIGEQFF.

The genes are TRBV6-2 or TRBV6-3 and TRBJ2-7; 14 bases agree with TRBD2. From germline, CDR1 is MNHEY and CDR2 SVGEGT. The length of the CDR3 is 19 residues. V shed 1 base and J 5 bases; nucleotides not matched to a gene: 13. The CDR3 here is CASSYFSTSGRAWVHEQYF. As DNA, the CDR3 is TGTGCCAGCAGTTACTTCTCGACTAGCGGGAGGGCCTGGGTCCACGAGCAGTACTTC.

The chain combines TRBV28 with TRBJ2-7; TRBD1 or TRBD2 may be the D gene (5 bases each). Germline loops: CDR1 MDHEN, CDR2 SYDVKM. The CDR3 has 12 residues. V was trimmed by 7 bases and J by 6 bases, leaving 13 bases between them. CDR3 amino acids: CASTPGLGEQYF. DNA for the CDR3: TGTGCCAGCACCCCGGGGCTAGGCGAGCAGTACTTC. Combining the CDR3 with reference TRBV28 and TRBJ2-7 gives the whole variable domain DVKVTQSSRYLVKRTGEKVFLECVQDMDHENMFWYRQDPGLGLRLIYFSYDVKMKEKGDIPEGYSVSREKKERFSLILESASTNQTSMYLCASTPGLGEQYFGPGTRLTVT.

The V and J genes are TRBV6-6 and TRBJ1-5; D unresolved. CDR3 length: 11 amino acids. Trimming took 6 bases from V and 8 from J, leaving 8 bases between them. The germline gives CDR1 MNHNY, CDR2 SVGAGI (reference sequence). The CDR3 DNA follows: TGTGCCAGCAGGTCGACGGAGCCCCAGCATTTT. Protein sequence: CASRSTEPQHF.

The rearrangement links TRBV6-5 to TRBJ1-3, with no clear D. Trimming shortened V by 6 bases and J by 2 bases, and 8 bases separated the two germline ends. The CDR3 runs to 13 residues. Germline-derived CDR1 and CDR2 are MNHEY and SVGAGI. The CDR3 region is CASSRTTGNTIYF. For the CDR3, the DNA is TGTGCCAGCAGCCGAACAACTGGAAACACCATATATTTT.

The chain carries TRBV4-3 and TRBJ1-2, with D possibly matching TRBD1 (6 bases). The CDR3 length is 16 residues. Germline lookup yields CDR1 LGHNA and CDR2 YSLEER. The V end was cut by 0 bases, the J end by 5 bases, with 16 bases between. The CDR3 DNA follows: TGCGCCAGCAGCCAAGATGGGGGCCCACAGGAATATGGCTACACCTTC. This sequence encodes CASSQDGGPQEYGYTF.